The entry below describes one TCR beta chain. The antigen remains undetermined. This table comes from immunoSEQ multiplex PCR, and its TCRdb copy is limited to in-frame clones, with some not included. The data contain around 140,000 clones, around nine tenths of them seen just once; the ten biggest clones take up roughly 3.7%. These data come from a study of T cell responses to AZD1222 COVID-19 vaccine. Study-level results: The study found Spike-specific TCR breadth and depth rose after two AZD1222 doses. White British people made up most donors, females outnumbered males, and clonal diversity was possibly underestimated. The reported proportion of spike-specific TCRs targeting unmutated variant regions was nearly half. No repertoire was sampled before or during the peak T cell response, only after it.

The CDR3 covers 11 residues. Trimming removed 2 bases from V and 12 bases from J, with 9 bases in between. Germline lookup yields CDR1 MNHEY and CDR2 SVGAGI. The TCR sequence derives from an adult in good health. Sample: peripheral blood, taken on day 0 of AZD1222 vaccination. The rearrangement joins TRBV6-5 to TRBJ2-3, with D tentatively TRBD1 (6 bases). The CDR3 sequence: CASSYGGHQYF. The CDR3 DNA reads TGTGCCAGCAGTTACGGGGGACATCAGTATTTT.